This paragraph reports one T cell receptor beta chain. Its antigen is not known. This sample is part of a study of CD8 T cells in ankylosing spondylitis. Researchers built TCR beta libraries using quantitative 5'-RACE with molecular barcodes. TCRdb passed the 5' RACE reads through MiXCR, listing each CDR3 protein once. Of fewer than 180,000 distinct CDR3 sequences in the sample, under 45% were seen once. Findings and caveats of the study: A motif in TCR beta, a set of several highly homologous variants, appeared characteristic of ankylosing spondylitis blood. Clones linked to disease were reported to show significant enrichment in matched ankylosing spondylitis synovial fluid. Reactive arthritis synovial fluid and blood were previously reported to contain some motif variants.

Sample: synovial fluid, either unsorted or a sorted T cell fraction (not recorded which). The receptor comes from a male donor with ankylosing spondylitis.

The CDR3 DNA reads as TGTGCTAGTGGTTTTCCTCAAGACAGGGGCAATCAGCCCCAGCATTTT. Its translation is CASGFPQDRGNQPQHF. The chain couples TRBV12-5 to TRBJ1-5; TRBD1 matches at 7 bases. The CDR3 is made up of 16 amino acids. The germline V gene encodes CDR1 LGHNT and CDR2 FRNRAP. Losses at the gene ends were 3 bases for V and 2 bases for J; bases not matched to a gene: 7. Full variable domain (outside the CDR3, taken from reference TRBV12-5 and TRBJ1-5): DARVTQTPRHKVTEMGQEVTMRCQPILGHNTVFWYRQTMMQGLELLAYFRNRAPLDDSGMPKDRFSAEMPDATLATLKIQPSEPRDSAVYFCASGFPQDRGNQPQHFGDGTRLSIL.